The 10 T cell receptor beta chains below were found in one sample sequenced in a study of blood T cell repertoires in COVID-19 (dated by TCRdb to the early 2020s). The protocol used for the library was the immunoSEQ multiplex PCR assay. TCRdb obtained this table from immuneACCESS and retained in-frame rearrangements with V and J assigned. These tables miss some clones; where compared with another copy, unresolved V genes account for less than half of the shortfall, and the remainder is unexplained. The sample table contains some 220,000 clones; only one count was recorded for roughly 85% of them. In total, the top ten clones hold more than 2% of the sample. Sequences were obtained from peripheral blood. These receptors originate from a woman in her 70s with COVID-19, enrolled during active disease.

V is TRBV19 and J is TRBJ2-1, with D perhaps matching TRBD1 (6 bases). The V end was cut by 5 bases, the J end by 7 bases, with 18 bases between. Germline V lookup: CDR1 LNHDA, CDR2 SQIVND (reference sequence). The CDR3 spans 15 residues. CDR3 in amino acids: CASSHPPTGLNEQFF. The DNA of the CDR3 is TGTGCCAGTAGTCACCCGCCGACAGGTCTGAATGAGCAGTTCTTC.

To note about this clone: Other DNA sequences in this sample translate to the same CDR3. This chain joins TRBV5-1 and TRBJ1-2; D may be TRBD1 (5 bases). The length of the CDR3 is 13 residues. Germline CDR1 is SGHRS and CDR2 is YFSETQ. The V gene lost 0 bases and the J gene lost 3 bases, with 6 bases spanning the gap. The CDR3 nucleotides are TGCGCCAGCAGCTTGGGACAGCACTATGGCTACACCTTC. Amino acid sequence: CASSLGQHYGYTF.

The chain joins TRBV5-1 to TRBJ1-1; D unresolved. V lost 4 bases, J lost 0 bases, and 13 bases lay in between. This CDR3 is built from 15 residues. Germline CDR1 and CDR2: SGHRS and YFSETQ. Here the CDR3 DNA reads TGCGCCAGCAGCCCGGGGTCCACCATGAACACTGAAGCTTTCTTT. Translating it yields CASSPGSTMNTEAFF.

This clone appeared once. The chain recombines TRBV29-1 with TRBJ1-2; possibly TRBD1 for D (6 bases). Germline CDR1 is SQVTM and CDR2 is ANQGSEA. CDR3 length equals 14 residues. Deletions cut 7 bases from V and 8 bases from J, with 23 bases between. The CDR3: CSARQAQGRWGYTF. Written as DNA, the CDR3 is TGCAGCGCCAGACAGGCTCAGGGAAGGTGGGGCTACACCTTC.

CDR3: CASSPRSTILRTDTQYF. CDR3 coding DNA: TGTGCCAGCAGCCCTAGATCCACAATCCTCCGCACAGATACGCAGTATTTT. The chain employs TRBV11-2 and TRBJ2-3, with D uncertain. The CDR3 runs 17 residues. V was cut by 5 bases and J by 1 base, with 19 bases left in between. In germline, CDR1 is SGHAT, CDR2 FQNNGV. Full variable domain (remainder filled in from reference TRBV11-2 and TRBJ2-3): EAGVAQSPRYKIIEKRQSVAFWCNPISGHATLYWYQQILGQGPKLLIQFQNNGVVDDSQLPKDRFSAERLKGVDSTLKIQPAKLEDSAVYLCASSPRSTILRTDTQYFGPGTRLTVL.

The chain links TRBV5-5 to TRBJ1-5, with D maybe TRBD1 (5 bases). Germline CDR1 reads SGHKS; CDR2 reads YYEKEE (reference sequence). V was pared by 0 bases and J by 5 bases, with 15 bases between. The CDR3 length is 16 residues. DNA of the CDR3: TGTGCCAGCAGCTTGGTAGCGGCAGGGTCGTATCAGCCCCAGCATTTT. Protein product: CASSLVAAGSYQPQHF.

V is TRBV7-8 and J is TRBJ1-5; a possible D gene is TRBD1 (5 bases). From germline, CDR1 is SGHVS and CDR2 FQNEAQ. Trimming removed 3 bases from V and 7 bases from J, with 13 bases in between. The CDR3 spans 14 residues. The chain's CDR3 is CASSFSGQWQPQHF. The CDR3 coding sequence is TGTGCCAGCAGCTTCTCAGGGCAGTGGCAGCCCCAGCATTTT.

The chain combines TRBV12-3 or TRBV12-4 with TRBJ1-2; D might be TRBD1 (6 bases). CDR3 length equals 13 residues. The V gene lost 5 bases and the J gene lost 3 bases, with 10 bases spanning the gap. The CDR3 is CASSPNRDYGYTF. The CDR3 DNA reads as TGTGCCAGCAGTCCTAACAGGGACTATGGCTACACCTTC.

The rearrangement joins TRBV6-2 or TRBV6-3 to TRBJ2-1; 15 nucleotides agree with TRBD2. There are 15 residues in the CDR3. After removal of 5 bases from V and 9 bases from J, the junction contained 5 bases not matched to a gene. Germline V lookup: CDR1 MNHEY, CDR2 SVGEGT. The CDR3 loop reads CASSQKGLAGGEQFF. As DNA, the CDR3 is TGTGCCAGCAGTCAAAAGGGACTAGCGGGGGGTGAGCAGTTCTTC.

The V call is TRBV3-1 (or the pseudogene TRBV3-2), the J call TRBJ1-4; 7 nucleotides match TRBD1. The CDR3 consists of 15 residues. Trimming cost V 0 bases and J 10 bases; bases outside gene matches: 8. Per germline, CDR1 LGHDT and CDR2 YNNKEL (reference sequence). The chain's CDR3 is CASSQEVQGVGKLFF. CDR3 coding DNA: TGTGCCAGCAGCCAAGAGGTTCAGGGGGTAGGAAAACTGTTTTTT.